The source of this T cell receptor beta chain is a study of T cells in Graves' hyperthyroidism and ophthalmopathy. Study-level results: Ophthalmopathy prediction by the model preceded onset by a median about 6.3 months. Clonotypes that were expanded in thyroid above 0.001 mostly appeared in blood too.

CDR3 length equals 16 residues. Trimming pared 5 bases from V and 2 bases from J, leaving 18 bases between. For the diagnoses, clinical symptoms, serum thyroxine and TRAb, thyroid ultrasound and orbital computed tomography were used. This clonotype showed up many times. Its matching antigen is unknown. Regions amplified from RNA transcripts were the TCR beta CDR3 regions. An initial round of RT-PCR targeting the TCR CDR3 relied on the HTBI primer set. One entry per CDR3 protein, called by TCRdb with MiXCR from the multiplex PCR reads. The top ten clones hold roughly 7.7% of a sample with fewer than 550,000 distinct CDR3 sequences, approximately 14% of them seen once.

V and J are TRBV12-3 or TRBV12-4 and TRBJ2-5; possibly TRBD2 for D (5 bases). The sequence derives from a woman under 30 with Graves' hyperthyroidism. The sample consisted of blood. CDR3 loop: CASSPARRTPQETQYF. The CDR3 DNA reads as TGTGCCAGCAGTCCTGCCCGGAGGACCCCGCAAGAGACCCAGTACTTC.